This note documents a single TCR beta chain sequence. The source of the sample is a study of blood T cells in healthy people across ages. Then a second PCR, running about 6 to 12 cycles, was carried out with a sample-barcoded 5' primer and a J-beta primer mix. TCRdb independently ran MiXCR on the 5' RACE reads; one entry per CDR3 protein. The sample has 800,000 or so distinct CDR3 sequences; about 45% are singletons. Germline lookup yields CDR1 LNHDA and CDR2 SQIVND (reference sequence). The CDR3 is 14 amino acids. The rearrangement uses TRBV19 and TRBJ2-4; 12 bases line up with TRBD1. The J call may be in error: the DNA end matches TRBJ2-7 better. The origin of this receptor is a man older than 75 in good health. Sequencing was done on a sample of blood. The CDR3 region has the DNA TGTGCCAGTAGTGCGGGACAGGGGGCTCGCGAGCAGTACTTC. Protein: CASSAGQGAREQYF.